This entry lists 9 T cell receptor beta chains sequenced from one sample in a study of blood T cell repertoires in COVID-19. Clones were sequenced by immunoSEQ multiplex PCR, and TCRdb holds only the in-frame ones, with some missing. The sample lists approximately 69,000 clones; 75% to 80% were seen once. Specimen: peripheral blood. All receptors come from a human donor in a cohort sampled during active COVID-19.

The chain carries TRBV6-4 and TRBJ1-1, with a possible D match to TRBD1 (6 bases). The CDR3 consists of 13 residues. Germline loops: CDR1 MRHNA, CDR2 SNTAGT. V was trimmed by 5 bases and J by 3 bases, leaving 10 bases between them. This CDR3 reads CASSRTVDTEAFF. The DNA of the CDR3 is TGTGCCAGCAGTAGGACAGTTGACACTGAAGCTTTCTTT.

The chain links TRBV30 to TRBJ2-7; the D gene is possibly TRBD1 (6 bases). V was cut by 3 bases and J by 2 bases, with 11 bases left in between. From germline, CDR1 is GTSNPN and CDR2 SVGIG (reference sequence). The CDR3 covers 13 residues. CDR3 sequence reads: CAWRPQGTYEQYF. The CDR3 DNA reads TGTGCCTGGAGGCCTCAGGGGACCTACGAGCAGTACTTC.

This clone has at least ten counts. V gene TRBV4-1 combines with J gene TRBJ2-2; D may be TRBD1 (5 bases). CDR3 length equals 15 residues. CDR1 is MGHRA, CDR2 YSYEKL, per germline. V was clipped by 1 base and J by 0 bases, with 6 bases between them. The CDR3 protein is CASSQGTPNTGELFF. CDR3 sequence (DNA): TGCGCCAGCAGCCAAGGGACACCGAACACCGGGGAGCTGTTTTTT.

The chain has TRBV11-3 and TRBJ1-1, with D unresolved. Per the germline V gene, CDR1 is SGHNT and CDR2 is YENEEA. The length of the CDR3 is 13 residues. V was clipped by 1 base and J by 7 bases, with 10 bases between them. CDR3 region: CASSLGAHREAFF. DNA of the CDR3: TGTGCCAGCAGCTTAGGGGCTCACCGTGAAGCTTTCTTT.

V and J are TRBV5-1 and TRBJ2-3, with D uncertain. Germline assignment: CDR1 SGHRS and CDR2 YFSETQ. The CDR3 has 12 residues. Trimming removed 4 bases from V and 4 bases from J, with 7 bases in between. The CDR3 DNA is TGCGCCAGCAGCACTCCCCCAGATACGCAGTATTTT. This encodes CASSTPPDTQYF.

J is TRBJ1-6 and V is TRBV27, with D tentatively TRBD1 (6 bases). In germline, CDR1 is MNHEY, CDR2 SMNVEV (reference sequence). V shed 5 bases and J shed 4 bases, with 15 bases lying between them. The CDR3 is 16 amino acids. Here the CDR3 DNA reads TGTGCCAGCAGTCCCCCCACAGGGAAATATAATTCACCCCTCCACTTT. It yields the protein CASSPPTGKYNSPLHF.

The chain joins TRBV6-5 to TRBJ2-7; D is perhaps TRBD1 (5 bases). Germline V gives CDR1 MNHEY, CDR2 SVGAGI. V lost 6 bases and J 5 bases, leaving 17 bases between the germline ends. This CDR3 contains 14 residues. The CDR3 sequence: CASSAPGKQDEQYF. In DNA form, the CDR3 reads TGTGCCAGCAGCGCTCCGGGCAAACAGGACGAGCAGTACTTC.

This chain links TRBV2 with TRBJ2-3; the D is unclear. The germline V gene has CDR1 SNHLY and CDR2 FYNNEI. The CDR3 is 12 residues long. The V and J ends lost 9 bases and 2 bases respectively, with 9 bases between them. In DNA form, the CDR3 reads TGTGCCAGTCGTATCCTCACAGATACGCAGTATTTT. Protein sequence: CASRILTDTQYF.

Remarks on this clone: Within the sample, other DNA sequences also encode this same CDR3. The chain couples TRBV6-5 to TRBJ2-3; D unclear. The germline V gene encodes CDR1 MNHEY and CDR2 SVGAGI. The germline V and J ends were trimmed by 4 bases and 0 bases, with 5 bases remaining between them. There are 13 residues in the CDR3. In DNA, the CDR3 is TGTGCCAGCAGTTTGCAGAGCACAGATACGCAGTATTTT. This gives the protein CASSLQSTDTQYF.